Below, 3 T cell receptor beta chains from the same sample are listed, as sequenced in a study of blood T cell repertoires in COVID-19. Only in-frame clones appear in the TCRdb table, and some are missing; sequencing was by immunoSEQ multiplex PCR. The repertoire has fewer than 250,000 clones, roughly 80% of them found once; the top ten carry around 6.5%. Sequencing used peripheral blood. The receptor set was obtained from an older woman with active or convalescent COVID-19.

The gene calls are TRBV6-5 and TRBJ1-2; a weak D match, TRBD1 (6 bases). The V end lost 6 bases, the J end lost 0 bases, and 8 bases lay between the germline ends. Looked up from germline, CDR1 is MNHEY and CDR2 is SVGAGI. The CDR3 extends over 13 amino acids. The CDR3 DNA reads TGTGCCAGCAGGGACAGCCCTAACTATGGCTACACCTTC. Translating gives CASRDSPNYGYTF.

V and J are TRBV28 and TRBJ1-5, with D perhaps matching TRBD1 (6 bases). Germline CDR1 MDHEN, CDR2 SYDVKM. Trimming stripped 8 bases from V and 4 bases from J, with 24 bases between. This CDR3 is 17 amino acids long. The CDR3, as DNA: TGTGCCAGCTTGTTGGCAGGGGTTTCAGGAGGTAATCAGCCCCAGCATTTT. Amino acids: CASLLAGVSGGNQPQHF.

This chain links TRBV3-1 (or the pseudogene TRBV3-2) with TRBJ2-7; 7 bases are a match to TRBD2. With V trimmed by 1 base and J by 0 bases, 9 bases remained unmatched. Germline V lookup: CDR1 LGHDT, CDR2 YNNKEL (reference sequence). There are 17 residues in the CDR3. The CDR3 DNA sequence: TGTGCCAGCAGCCAAGGGGCAGGCGGGGGAAGCTCCTACGAGCAGTACGTC. Translating it yields CASSQGAGGGSSYEQYV.